The 10 T cell receptor beta chains given below trace back to one sample, sequenced in a study of blood T cell repertoires in COVID-19. Assay used: immunoSEQ multiplex PCR; TCRdb lists only in-frame clones, some missing. The sample holds about 240,000 clones; roughly four fifths are singletons and the top ten take 6.5% to 9.5%. The sample taken for sequencing was peripheral blood. The receptors were gathered from an elderly woman with COVID-19, enrolled during active disease.

The J gene is TRBJ1-6, the V gene TRBV10-3, with TRBD1 matching 8 bases. V was clipped by 3 bases and J by 9 bases; unmatched bases: 4. The CDR3 sequence is 14 residues long. Germline V gene data show CDR1 as ENHRY and CDR2 as SYGVKD. In DNA, the CDR3 is TGTGCCATCAGTGACCGGGACAGGTCTTCACCCCTCCACTTT. Protein sequence: CAISDRDRSSPLHF.

The chain carries TRBV5-1 and TRBJ2-2; no clear D. Looked up from germline, CDR1 is SGHRS and CDR2 is YFSETQ. V gave up 3 bases and J gave up 6 bases, with 9 bases separating them. This CDR3 is 13 amino acids long. The CDR3 coding sequence is TGCGCCAGCAGCTCAATAGCCGCCGGGGAGCTGTTTTTT. Translated: CASSSIAAGELFF. Full variable domain (missing parts from reference TRBV5-1 and TRBJ2-2): KAGVTQTPRYLIKTRGQQVTLSCSPISGHRSVSWYQQTPGQGLQFLFEYFSETQRNKGNFPGRFSGRQFSNSRSEMNVSTLELGDSALYLCASSSIAAGELFFGEGSRLTVL.

CDR3 DNA sequence: TGTGCCAGCAGTAGCCCCGCGGGCCTTGGAAACACCATATATTTT. Protein sequence: CASSSPAGLGNTIYF. J is TRBJ1-3 and V is TRBV25-1, with D unresolved. V was shortened by 5 bases and J by 3 bases, with 14 bases between the two germline ends. The CDR3 spans 15 residues. CDR1 and CDR2 from the germline V gene are MGHDK and SYGVNS.

This chain joins TRBV3-1 (or the pseudogene TRBV3-2) and TRBJ1-2; no clear D. This CDR3 has 12 amino acids. In germline, CDR1 is LGHDT, CDR2 YNNKEL (reference sequence). Trimming left V 4 bases short and J 4 bases short, with 7 bases between. The CDR3 coding sequence is TGTGCCAGCAGCCGCAACGGCTATGGCTACACCTTC. Its translation: CASSRNGYGYTF.

A few counts support this clone. The rearrangement uses TRBV3-1 (or the pseudogene TRBV3-2) and TRBJ1-2; TRBD1 aligns across 8 bases. J was trimmed by 5 bases and V by 8 bases; bases with no gene match: 4. There are 12 residues in the CDR3. Looked up from germline, CDR1 is LGHDT and CDR2 is YNNKEL (reference sequence). CDR3 nucleotides: TGTGCCAGCGGGGGGACAGGATATGGCTACACCTTC. Protein: CASGGTGYGYTF.

The chain links TRBV6-5 to TRBJ2-7; 11 bases are a match to TRBD1. The germline CDR1 and CDR2 sequences are MNHEY and SVGAGI. Trimming took 7 bases from V and 3 from J; bases not matched to a gene: 8. The CDR3 extends over 15 amino acids. DNA for the CDR3: TGTGCCAGCACCATGGCCGGGACAGGGGGCTACGAGCAGTACTTC. Translating it yields CASTMAGTGGYEQYF.

The chain employs TRBV11-2 and TRBJ2-7; D remains ambiguous. The V and J ends lost 5 bases and 5 bases respectively, with 16 bases between them. Per germline, CDR1 SGHAT and CDR2 FQNNGV. This CDR3 has 14 residues. The CDR3, as DNA: TGTGCCAGCAGCCCGAACAGTCAAGCAGACGAGCAGTACTTC. This gives the protein CASSPNSQADEQYF.

This chain links TRBV4-1 with TRBJ1-2; TRBD1 matches at 11 bases. Trimming at V came to 3 bases and at J to 8 bases, leaving 11 bases not matched to a gene. Germline CDR1 is MGHRA and CDR2 is YSYEKL. This CDR3 is built from 16 residues. CDR3 residues: CASSQAGQGALGGYTF. CDR3 DNA: TGCGCCAGCAGCCAGGCAGGACAGGGGGCGTTGGGCGGCTACACCTTC.

This clone appeared many times. The V gene is TRBV6-5, the J gene TRBJ1-3, with D unclear. The CDR3 covers 13 residues. V was shortened by 2 bases and J by 3 bases, with 5 bases between the two germline ends. CDR1 and CDR2 from the germline V gene are MNHEY and SVGAGI. Here the CDR3 DNA reads TGTGCCAGCAGTTACGAGCGTGGAAACACCATATATTTT. As protein: CASSYERGNTIYF.

J is TRBJ2-7 and V is TRBV5-1; TRBD1 matches at 9 bases. The CDR3 loop spans 14 amino acids. V lost 2 bases, J lost 2 bases, and 2 bases stayed unmatched. Germline CDR1 and CDR2: SGHRS and YFSETQ. As DNA, the CDR3 is TGCGCCAGCAGCTTACGGGACAGGGCCTACGAGCAGTACTTC. Translating it yields CASSLRDRAYEQYF.